Listed below are T cell receptor beta chains from one sample, sequenced in a study of cytomegalovirus exposure and HLA in healthy donors. The table came from immunoSEQ multiplex PCR; TCRdb's copy has only in-frame clones and leaves some out. The data show 200,000 or so clones, with about 84% seen just once and around 4% held by the top ten. Specimen: PBMCs. The receptors originated from a man aged 45-65 years in good health and CMV-seronegative. The CDR3 runs from the conserved cysteine through the conserved F or W. The D gene is left open where the match is weak. Some rows have no size entry. The others give once, few or many, or a class for an expanded clone.

j_call | d_call | clone_size | v_call | cdr3_nt | cdr3_aa
TRBJ2-2 | NA | NA | TRBV6-6 | TGTGCCAGCAGTGGCGGGACGGTGAACACCGGGGAGCTGTTTTTT | CASSGGTVNTGELFF
TRBJ2-5 | TRBD1 | NA | TRBV5-1 | TGCGCCAGCTGCCAGGGACAGAAACAAGAGACCCAGTACTTC | CASCQGQKQETQYF
TRBJ2-7 | TRBD2 | NA | TRBV18 | TGTGCCAGCTCACCCGAGCGGGGATCCTACGAGCAGTACTTC | CASSPERGSYEQYF
TRBJ2-3 | NA | few | TRBV7-6 | TGTGCCAGCAGCCCCTCCGTGAGAGGGCAGGATACGCAGTATTTT | CASSPSVRGQDTQYF
TRBJ1-1 | NA | few | TRBV7-2 | TGTGCCAGCAGCCAAACAGGGCTGGCCACTGAAGCTTTCTTT | CASSQTGLATEAFF
TRBJ2-7 | NA | NA | TRBV7-2 | TGTGCCAGCAGCTTTGACAGAACCTACGAGCAGTACTTC | CASSFDRTYEQYF
TRBJ1-5 | TRBD1 | NA | TRBV4-1 | TGCGCCAGCAGCCGACTACAGGGGGCCGATCAGCCCCAGCATTTT | CASSRLQGADQPQHF
TRBJ2-2 | NA | few | TRBV6-1 | TGTGCCAGCATGTCTTACGGGGAGCTGTTTTTT | CASMSYGELFF
TRBJ2-6 | NA | NA | TRBV5-4 | TGTGCCAGCAGCCGGATTGACAGCTCTGGGGCCAACGTCCTGACTTTC | CASSRIDSSGANVLTF
TRBJ2-3 | NA | few | TRBV7-3 | TGTGCCAGCAGCACCTCGGGAGCAGATACGCAGTATTTT | CASSTSGADTQYF
TRBJ1-2 | NA | NA | TRBV10-3 | TGTGCCACCGGTCAACAGGGTCGCTATGGCTACACCTTC | CATGQQGRYGYTF
TRBJ2-7 | TRBD2 | few | TRBV7-9 | TGTTCCAGCCGCTCCAGCGCGGGGGGCAATTCCTACGAGCAGTACTTC | CSSRSSAGGNSYEQYF
TRBJ1-2 | TRBD1 | NA | TRBV5-8 | TGTGCCAGCAGCGCCAAGGTGCGGGACAGAGGTGGTGGCTACACCTTC | CASSAKVRDRGGGYTF
TRBJ2-5 | NA | NA | TRBV12-2 | TGTGCAAGACTTCTCGGGGTCGACTACCAAGAGACCCAGTACTTC | CARLLGVDYQETQYF
TRBJ2-7 | TRBD1 | few | TRBV11-2 | TGTGCCAGCAGCTTGAGCGGACAGGGACTTCGTTTCTCCCACGAGCAGTACTTC | CASSLSGQGLRFSHEQYF
TRBJ2-5 | TRBD2 | NA | TRBV5-1 | TGCGCCAGCAGCTTTACTAGCGGGGGAGGAGAGACCCAGTACTTC | CASSFTSGGGETQYF
TRBJ1-6 | TRBD1 | NA | TRBV30 | TGTGCCTGGACGGGACAGGGGGGGACACCCCTCCACTTT | CAWTGQGGTPLHF
TRBJ1-1 | NA | NA | TRBV20-1 | TGCAGTGCGGACATGAACACTGAAGCTTTCTTT | CSADMNTEAFF
TRBJ2-7 | TRBD2 | NA | TRBV7-9 | TGTGCCAGCAGCCTGGGAGGGGTTTCCGAGCAGTACTTC | CASSLGGVSEQYF
TRBJ2-1 | NA | NA | TRBV27 | TGTGCCAGCAGTTTTGGGGGGAGGGAGCAGTTCTTC | CASSFGGREQFF
TRBJ2-1 | TRBD2 | NA | TRBV4-1 | TGCGCCAGCAGCCCTAGCGGACGCTCCTACAATGAGCAGTTCTTC | CASSPSGRSYNEQFF
TRBJ2-1 | TRBD2 | NA | TRBV10-1 | TGCGCCAGCAGTGAGTCCCCTAGCGGGGGGACTTACAATGAGCAGTTCTTC | CASSESPSGGTYNEQFF
TRBJ1-5 | NA | NA | TRBV5-1 | TGCGCCAGCAGCTTGTTACCGTCGGGCAATCAGCCCCAGCATTTT | CASSLLPSGNQPQHF
TRBJ1-1 | NA | NA | TRBV9 | TGTGCCAGCAGCGCCCCAGGGGCAGGAAAAGCTTTCTTT | CASSAPGAGKAFF
TRBJ2-7 | NA | NA | TRBV7-9 | TGTGCCAGCAGCGCAACAGGATCCTACGAGCAGTACTTC | CASSATGSYEQYF
TRBJ2-2 | NA | NA | TRBV7-3 | TGTGCCAGCAGCTCGCAGACAACAGTCACCGGGGAGCTGTTTTTT | CASSSQTTVTGELFF
TRBJ1-5 | NA | NA | TRBV10-2 | TGCGCCAGCCGGGGCGGGGCGAATCAGCCCCAGCATTTT | CASRGGANQPQHF
TRBJ2-7 | TRBD1 | once | TRBV7-9 | TGTGCCAGCAGCCCGGGACAGGGGCGGGAGCAGTACTTC | CASSPGQGREQYF
TRBJ2-7 | TRBD2 | NA | TRBV7-9 | TGTTCCAGCAGCTTCCTAACTAGCGGGGGGGCCGACGAGCAGTACTTC | CSSSFLTSGGADEQYF
TRBJ2-3 | NA | few | TRBV7-9 | TGTTCCAGCAGCCCCCCCATGAGGGTCGGCACAGATACGCAGTATTTT | CSSSPPMRVGTDTQYF
TRBJ2-2 | TRBD1 | NA | TRBV7-9 | TGTGCCAGCAGCCTACAGGGGAATGGGGAGCTGTTTTTT | CASSLQGNGELFF
TRBJ2-3 | TRBD2 | NA | TRBV6-4 | TGTGCCAGCAGTGACTCGACTAGCGGGTTGCCGTATACGCAGTATTTT | CASSDSTSGLPYTQYF
TRBJ2-3 | TRBD1 | NA | TRBV30 | TGTGCCTGGAGTACCAGGGGGAGACCCACTACGCAGTATTTT | CAWSTRGRPTTQYF